The 26 T cell receptor beta chains below all came from one sample that was sequenced in a study of STAT5B mutations in CD4+ large granular lymphocyte leukemia. Profiled with immunoSEQ multiplex PCR; TCRdb holds only in-frame clones, not every one. The sample contains 25,000 to 35,000 clones, 78% of which appear only once. The source material was CD4+ T cells from blood buffy coats. The receptors come from a human donor in good health.

The chain's CDR3 is CASSIRDSYEQYF. The CDR3 DNA reads TGTGCCAGTAGTATCAGGGACAGCTACGAGCAGTACTTC. The V gene is TRBV19, the J gene TRBJ2-7; 7 bases agree with TRBD1. With V trimmed by 3 bases and J by 3 bases, 2 bases remained unmatched. CDR3 length: 13 residues. Germline lookup yields CDR1 LNHDA and CDR2 SQIVND (reference sequence).

The rearrangement joins TRBV18 to TRBJ1-6; tentatively, D is TRBD1 (6 bases). The CDR3 runs 13 residues. V gave up 5 bases and J gave up 10 bases, with 12 bases separating them. Germline V CDR1 and CDR2: KGHSH, LQKENI. CDR3 DNA sequence: TGTGCCAGCTCAGAGGACAGTGACTCACCCCTCCACTTT. It codes for CASSEDSDSPLHF.

The CDR3 bases are TGCGCCAGCAGCCAACCATTGGACAGGGGTTATGGCTACACCTTC. Translating it yields CASSQPLDRGYGYTF. The chain carries TRBV4-1 and TRBJ1-2, with 9 bases identical to TRBD1. CDR1 and CDR2 (germline): MGHRA, YSYEKL. The V gene end was trimmed by 2 bases and the J gene end by 5 bases; junction bases not matched to a gene: 6. This CDR3 has 15 residues.

The chain joins TRBV7-9 to TRBJ2-2, with no clear D. The V end was cut by 4 bases, the J end by 3 bases, with 0 bases between. Germline V CDR1 and CDR2: SEHNR, FQNEAQ (reference sequence). The CDR3 contains 11 residues. The CDR3 coding sequence is TGTGCCAGCAGCTACACCGGGGAGCTGTTTTTT. Translating it yields CASSYTGELFF.

The genes are TRBV7-2 and TRBJ2-7; a weak D match, TRBD2 (6 bases). The V and J ends lost 3 bases and 4 bases respectively, with 13 bases between them. The germline gives CDR1 SGHTA, CDR2 FQGNSA. This CDR3 is 14 amino acids long. This CDR3 is CASSLGRGGYEQYF. The CDR3 DNA is TGTGCCAGCAGCTTGGGGCGGGGTGGGTACGAGCAGTACTTC. The full variable domain, completed using reference TRBV7-2 and TRBJ2-7, is GAGVSQSPSNKVTEKGKDVELRCDPISGHTALYWYRQSLGQGLEFLIYFQGNSAPDKSGLPSDRFSAERTGGSVSTLTIQRTQQEDSAVYLCASSLGRGGYEQYFGPGTRLTVT.

This sequence joins TRBV5-4 and TRBJ2-5, with 12 bases fitting TRBD2. In germline, CDR1 is SGHNT, CDR2 YYREEE (reference sequence). The CDR3 spans 15 residues. V was clipped by 3 bases and J by 2 bases; unmatched bases: 2. CDR3 bases: TGTGCCAGCAGCTGGACTAGCGGGGTACAAGAGACCCAGTACTTC. Its translation: CASSWTSGVQETQYF.

The V call is TRBV28, the J call TRBJ1-4; 8 bases are a match to TRBD1. Trimming removed 6 bases from V and 7 bases from J; junction bases left unmatched: 7. This CDR3 is 14 amino acids long. Germline lookup yields CDR1 MDHEN and CDR2 SYDVKM. CDR3 region: CASSDTTGGEKLFF. DNA for the CDR3: TGTGCCAGCAGCGACACCACAGGGGGTGAAAAACTGTTTTTT.

The chain is built from TRBV30 and TRBJ2-1, with a tentative D call TRBD1 (5 bases). V shed 5 bases and J shed 3 bases, with 5 bases lying between them. This CDR3 is 11 amino acids long. In germline, CDR1 is GTSNPN, CDR2 SVGIG (reference sequence). CDR3 DNA: TGTGCCTGGGACAGCTACAATGAGCAGTTCTTC. Its translation is CAWDSYNEQFF.

The CDR3: CASSLGFGGTSGRNEQFF. Written as DNA, the CDR3 is TGTGCCAGCAGCTTAGGATTTGGCGGGACTAGCGGGAGGAATGAGCAGTTCTTC. This chain links TRBV7-9 with TRBJ2-1, with TRBD2 matching 15 bases. CDR1 is SEHNR and CDR2 is FQNEAQ in the germline V gene (reference sequence). V shed 1 base, J shed 7 bases, and the junction held 8 bases outside the gene matches. This CDR3 comprises 18 residues.

In DNA form, the CDR3 reads TGTGCCAGCAGTGATGACCAGATGAACACTGAAGCTTTCTTT. Encoded protein: CASSDDQMNTEAFF. The rearrangement links TRBV2 to TRBJ1-1; D is undetermined. CDR3 length equals 14 residues. V lost 3 bases and J lost 0, with 8 bases in between. Germline V CDR1 and CDR2: SNHLY, FYNNEI.

V gene TRBV11-2 combines with J gene TRBJ2-1; tentative D call: TRBD1 (6 bases). Trimming removed 4 bases from V and 4 bases from J, with 11 bases in between. This CDR3 comprises 14 residues. From germline, CDR1 is SGHAT and CDR2 FQNNGV. The CDR3 DNA is TGTGCCAGCAGCTCCGGACAGTCTTACAATGAGCAGTTCTTC. It codes for CASSSGQSYNEQFF.

CDR3 nucleotide sequence: TGTGCCAGCAGCAAAGACACTGGGTCCCACTACAATGAGCAGTTCTTC. It yields the protein CASSKDTGSHYNEQFF. J is TRBJ2-1 and V is TRBV21-1. TRBV21-1 is a pseudogene. This CDR3 is built from 16 residues.

This chain uses TRBV6-1 with TRBJ2-3, with 7 bases lining up with TRBD2. From germline, CDR1 is MNHNS and CDR2 SASEGT. The length of the CDR3 is 14 residues. The ends lost 1 base at V and 5 bases at J; junction bases unmatched: 3. The CDR3 loop is CASSEVGGEDTQYF. The CDR3 nucleotides read TGTGCCAGCAGTGAAGTGGGAGGGGAAGATACGCAGTATTTT.

The chain employs TRBV6-5 and TRBJ1-6; D remains ambiguous. Germline values: CDR1 MNHEY, CDR2 SVGAGI. Trimming removed 0 bases from V and 0 bases from J, with 6 bases in between. This CDR3 is 16 amino acids long. CDR3 residues: CASSYSRDSYNSPLHF. The CDR3 DNA reads as TGTGCCAGCAGTTACTCGAGAGACTCCTATAATTCACCCCTCCACTTT.

As for this clone: The CDR3 does not close with the conserved phenylalanine or tryptophan, likely indicating a read error. V gene TRBV10-1 combines with J gene TRBJ1-6; no reliable D call. Germline CDR1 and CDR2: WNHNN and SYGVQD (reference sequence). Trimming cost V 7 bases and J 8 bases, with 9 bases left between them. The length of the CDR3 is 12 residues. The CDR3 is CASTGFHSPLHL. CDR3 nucleotide sequence: TGCGCCAGCACCGGTTTTCATTCACCCCTCCACCTT.

This rearrangement joins TRBV11-2 to TRBJ2-5; TRBD2 matches 9 bases. The tail of the sequence fits TRBJ2-7 better, so the J call may be wrong. The CDR3 is made up of 13 amino acids. Germline V lookup: CDR1 SGHAT, CDR2 FQNNGV. The chain's CDR3 is CASSPGLAYEQYF. The CDR3 region has the DNA TGTGCCAGCAGCCCGGGACTAGCTTACGAGCAGTACTTC.

The V call is TRBV11-1, the J call TRBJ2-1, with 7 bases that match TRBD1. Trimming cost V 4 bases and J 3 bases; bases outside gene matches: 6. From germline, CDR1 is SGHAT and CDR2 FQDESV (reference sequence). The CDR3 contains 15 residues. Written as DNA, the CDR3 is TGTGCCAGCAGCTCCCGGGACAGCGACTACAATGAGCAGTTCTTC. It encodes CASSSRDSDYNEQFF.

The V call is TRBV28, the J call TRBJ2-3, with 9 bases aligning to TRBD2. Germline V gives CDR1 MDHEN, CDR2 SYDVKM. J was trimmed by 2 bases and V by 5 bases; bases with no gene match: 5. The CDR3 has 15 residues. DNA of the CDR3: TGTGCCAGCAGTGGGCTAGCGGGGATCACAGATACGCAGTATTTT. This encodes CASSGLAGITDTQYF. Full variable domain (missing parts from reference TRBV28 and TRBJ2-3): DVKVTQSSRYLVKRTGEKVFLECVQDMDHENMFWYRQDPGLGLRLIYFSYDVKMKEKGDIPEGYSVSREKKERFSLILESASTNQTSMYLCASSGLAGITDTQYFGPGTRLTVL.

CDR3 DNA sequence: TGTGCCAGCAGATTCGGGACTCCGTATGGCTACACCTTC. Its protein product is CASRFGTPYGYTF. The chain employs TRBV6-5 and TRBJ1-2, with D tentatively TRBD1 (5 bases). Trimming shortened V by 6 bases and J by 5 bases, and 13 bases separated the two germline ends. CDR3 length equals 13 residues. Germline V lookup: CDR1 MNHEY, CDR2 SVGAGI.

The chain couples TRBV6-6 to TRBJ1-1; D perhaps matches TRBD1 (5 bases). This CDR3 is built from 12 residues. Germline CDR1 MNHNY, CDR2 SVGAGI (reference sequence). Trimming pared 2 bases from V and 7 bases from J, leaving 8 bases between. DNA for the CDR3: TGTGCCAGCAGTTACGGGACGGTTGAAGCTTTCTTT. It specifies CASSYGTVEAFF.

The rearrangement links TRBV13 to TRBJ1-1, with D tentatively TRBD1 (5 bases). The V end lost 4 bases, the J end lost 1 base, and 16 bases lay between the germline ends. This CDR3 is built from 16 residues. CDR1 and CDR2 from the germline V gene are PRHDT and FYEKMQ (reference sequence). CDR3 sequence (DNA): TGTGCCAGCAGCTCGAACCTGGGACTGACGAACACTGAAGCTTTCTTT. It specifies CASSSNLGLTNTEAFF. Together with reference TRBV13 and TRBJ1-1, the CDR3 gives the full variable domain: AAGVIQSPRHLIKEKRETATLKCYPIPRHDTVYWYQQGPGQDPQFLISFYEKMQSDKGSIPDRFSAQQFSDYHSELNMSSLELGDSALYFCASSSNLGLTNTEAFFGQGTRLTVV.

The J gene is TRBJ2-5, the V gene TRBV15; D uncertain. Trimming removed 0 bases from V and 5 bases from J, with 7 bases in between. The CDR3 totals 13 residues. Germline CDR1 and CDR2: LNHNV and YYDKDF (reference sequence). The CDR3 DNA reads TGTGCCACCAGCAGAGAGAGGCTGGAGACCCAGTACTTC. Protein product: CATSRERLETQYF.

The V and J genes are TRBV19 and TRBJ2-3; TRBD2 matches at 10 bases. Per germline, CDR1 LNHDA and CDR2 SQIVND (reference sequence). The CDR3 is 15 residues long. V was pared by 5 bases and J by 1 base, with 3 bases of the junction left unmatched. CDR3 sequence (DNA): TGTGCCAGTAGTCCTACTAGCGGGGGCACAGATACGCAGTATTTT. As protein: CASSPTSGGTDTQYF.

This clone was picked up a small number of times. At one end the junction does not follow the germline gene, possibly because of a read error. The genes are TRBV4-2 and TRBJ2-2, with 9 bases fitting TRBD1. The CDR3 consists of 17 residues. The germline CDR1 and CDR2 sequences are LGHNA and YNFKEQ. CDR3 region: CASTQPSGTGSAGELFF. DNA for the CDR3: TGTGCCAGCACCCAACCCTCGGGGACAGGGTCAGCCGGGGAGCTGTTTTTT.

The chain recombines TRBV28 with TRBJ2-1; 8 bases fit TRBD1. Germline CDR1 reads MDHEN; CDR2 reads SYDVKM. The CDR3 contains 15 residues. After removal of 7 bases from V and 5 bases from J, the junction contained 10 bases not matched to a gene. DNA of the CDR3: TGTGCCAGCACCCTCGACAGGGGATACAACAATGAGCAGTTCTTC. Translation gives CASTLDRGYNNEQFF.

J is TRBJ2-2 and V is TRBV28, with 10 bases that match TRBD2. This CDR3 has 16 residues. From germline, CDR1 is MDHEN and CDR2 SYDVKM. With 6 bases clipped from V and 2 bases from J, the junction kept 6 bases outside the gene matches. Written as DNA, the CDR3 is TGTGCCAGCAGGGGAGCGGGGGGGTTCAACACCGGGGAGCTGTTTTTT. It encodes CASRGAGGFNTGELFF.